One and the same sample provided the 8 T cell receptor beta chains below, sequenced in a study of T cell responses to AZD1222 COVID-19 vaccine (TCRdb year 2021). Interpreted using the paper, the time point label stands for: baseline before first vaccination. Library prep was done by the immunoSEQ multiplex PCR assay. TCRdb took this table from immuneACCESS and kept in-frame rearrangements with V and J called. Such tables lack part of the clones; where checked against another copy, unresolved V genes explain under half of the gap, and the rest is unexplained. This sample lists 100,000 to 150,000 clones; approximately 93% were detected once. 5% to 6.5% of the sample comes from the top ten. The starting material was peripheral blood, obtained on day 0 of AZD1222 vaccination. These receptors were obtained from an adult in good health.

A single count supports this clone. The gene calls are TRBV18 and TRBJ1-1; the D is unclear. There are 14 residues in the CDR3. Trimming took off 2 bases at V and 1 base at J, with 8 bases between the two ends. CDR1 is KGHSH, CDR2 LQKENI, per germline. The CDR3 nucleotides read TGTGCCAGCTCACCAAAGGGCTCGAACACTGAAGCTTTCTTT. Residues: CASSPKGSNTEAFF.

The CDR3 nucleotides read TGTGCCAGCAGCCGCCTTAGCGGGAGTAAAGTCGCCGAGACCCAGTACTTC. Its protein product is CASSRLSGSKVAETQYF. The rearrangement links TRBV6-2 or TRBV6-3 to TRBJ2-5, with 9 bases identical to TRBD2. The V gene end was trimmed by 6 bases and the J gene end by 5 bases; junction bases not matched to a gene: 16. The CDR3 is made up of 17 amino acids. The germline V gene has CDR1 MNHEY and CDR2 SVGEGT.

A few counts support this clone. The chain links TRBV2 to TRBJ1-4, with D uncertain. The germline V gene encodes CDR1 SNHLY and CDR2 FYNNEI. The CDR3 totals 15 residues. Trimming stripped 6 bases from V and 3 bases from J, with 14 bases between. The CDR3 DNA is TGTGCCAGCAGAGCCGGGGAAGGGCCTAATGAAAAACTGTTTTTT. Residues: CASRAGEGPNEKLFF.

The genes are TRBV14 and TRBJ2-2; tentatively, D is TRBD1 (5 bases). The CDR3 sequence is 14 residues long. V was cut by 4 bases and J by 5 bases, with 11 bases left in between. The germline V gene encodes CDR1 SGHDN and CDR2 FVKESK. CDR3 residues: CASSRQQGTGELFF. The CDR3 coding sequence is TGTGCCAGCAGCCGCCAGCAGGGAACCGGGGAGCTGTTTTTT. The full variable domain, its missing parts supplied by reference TRBV14 and TRBJ2-2, is EAGVTQFPSHSVIEKGQTVTLRCDPISGHDNLYWYRRVMGKEIKFLLHFVKESKQDESGMPNNRFLAERTGGTYSTLKVQPAELEDSGVYFCASSRQQGTGELFFGEGSRLTVL.

The rearrangement links TRBV5-1 to TRBJ2-3; 7 nucleotides align to TRBD1. J lost 3 bases, V lost 4 bases, and 11 bases had no gene match. The CDR3 covers 16 residues. Per germline, CDR1 SGHRS and CDR2 YFSETQ. Here the CDR3 DNA reads TGCGCCAGCAGCCCCGGGACAGAGGGGACGACAGATACGCAGTATTTT. Translated: CASSPGTEGTTDTQYF.

This chain links TRBV7-9 with TRBJ2-7; no definite D call. The CDR3 is made up of 14 amino acids. The germline V and J ends were trimmed by 2 bases and 1 base, with 9 bases remaining between them. Germline loops: CDR1 SEHNR, CDR2 FQNEAQ (reference sequence). This CDR3 is CASSLFLMSYEQYF. CDR3 DNA: TGTGCCAGCAGCTTATTTCTAATGTCCTACGAGCAGTACTTC.

The rearrangement links TRBV2 to TRBJ2-2; D gene uncertain. CDR1 and CDR2 from the germline V gene are SNHLY and FYNNEI. CDR3 size: 14 residues. V dropped 5 bases and J dropped 1 base, with 8 bases sitting between them. The CDR3 coding sequence is TGTGCCAGCAGTAACCGGCAGAACACCGGGGAGCTGTTTTTT. It codes for CASSNRQNTGELFF.

The CDR3 region is CASSSMTTDTQYF. As DNA, the CDR3 is TGCGCCAGCAGCAGTATGACGACAGATACGCAGTATTTT. This rearrangement joins TRBV5-1 to TRBJ2-3; unclear D gene. The CDR3 has 13 amino acids. Trimming shortened V by 4 bases and J by 3 bases, and 9 bases separated the two germline ends. The germline gives CDR1 SGHRS, CDR2 YFSETQ.